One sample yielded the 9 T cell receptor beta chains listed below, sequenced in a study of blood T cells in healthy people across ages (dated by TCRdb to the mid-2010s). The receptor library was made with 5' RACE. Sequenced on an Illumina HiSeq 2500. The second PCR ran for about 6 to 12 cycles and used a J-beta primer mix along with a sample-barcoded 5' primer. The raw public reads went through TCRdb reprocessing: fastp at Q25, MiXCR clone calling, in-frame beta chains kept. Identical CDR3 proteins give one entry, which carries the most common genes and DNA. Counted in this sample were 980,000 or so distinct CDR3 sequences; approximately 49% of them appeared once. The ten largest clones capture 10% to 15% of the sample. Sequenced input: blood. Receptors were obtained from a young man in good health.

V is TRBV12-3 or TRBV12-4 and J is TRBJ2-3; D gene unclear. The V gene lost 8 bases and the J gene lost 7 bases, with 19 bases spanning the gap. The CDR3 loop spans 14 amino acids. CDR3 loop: CASLRTTTLHTQYF. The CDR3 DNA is TGTGCCAGCCTTAGAACGACAACTCTCCATACGCAGTATTTT.

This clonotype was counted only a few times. In nucleotides, the CDR3 is TGTGCCAGCAGCGTAGGAGGTTGGGCCGGGGAGCTGTTTTTT. This sequence encodes CASSVGGWAGELFF. The rearrangement uses TRBV9 and TRBJ2-2; D is unresolved. The germline CDR1 and CDR2 sequences are SGDLS and YYNGEE. The CDR3 has 14 amino acids. With 0 bases removed from V and 6 bases from J, the gap between germline ends came to 9 bases.

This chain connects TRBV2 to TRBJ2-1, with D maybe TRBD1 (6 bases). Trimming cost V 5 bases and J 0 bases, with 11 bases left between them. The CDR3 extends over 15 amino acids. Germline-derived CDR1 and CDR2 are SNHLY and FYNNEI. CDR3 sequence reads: CASSKGGYSYNEQFF. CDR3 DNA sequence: TGTGCCAGCAGTAAAGGGGGTTACTCCTACAATGAGCAGTTCTTC.

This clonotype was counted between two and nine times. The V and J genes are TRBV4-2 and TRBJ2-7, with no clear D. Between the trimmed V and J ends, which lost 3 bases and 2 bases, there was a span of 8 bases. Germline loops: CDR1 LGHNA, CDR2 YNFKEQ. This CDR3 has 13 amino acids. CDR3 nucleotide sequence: TGTGCCAGCAGCCATGCAGATACCTACGAGCAGTACTTC. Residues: CASSHADTYEQYF.

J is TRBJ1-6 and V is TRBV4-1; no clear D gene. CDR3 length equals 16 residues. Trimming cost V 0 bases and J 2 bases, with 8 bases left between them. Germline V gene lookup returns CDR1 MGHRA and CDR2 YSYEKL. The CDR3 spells CASSQDPGAYNSPLHF. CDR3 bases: TGCGCCAGCAGCCAAGACCCTGGCGCCTATAATTCACCCCTCCACTTT.

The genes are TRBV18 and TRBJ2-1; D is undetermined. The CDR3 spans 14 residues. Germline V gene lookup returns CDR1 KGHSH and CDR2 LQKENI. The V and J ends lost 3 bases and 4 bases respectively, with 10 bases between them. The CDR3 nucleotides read TGTGCCAGCTCACCTACGGTGAATTACAATGAGCAGTTCTTC. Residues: CASSPTVNYNEQFF.

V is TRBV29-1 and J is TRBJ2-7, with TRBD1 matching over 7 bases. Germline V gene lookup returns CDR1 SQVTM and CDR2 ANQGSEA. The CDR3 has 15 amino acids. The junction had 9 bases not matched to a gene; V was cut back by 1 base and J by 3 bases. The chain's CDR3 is CSVEGARQGYYEQYF. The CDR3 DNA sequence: TGCAGCGTTGAAGGGGCGCGACAGGGTTACTACGAGCAGTACTTC.

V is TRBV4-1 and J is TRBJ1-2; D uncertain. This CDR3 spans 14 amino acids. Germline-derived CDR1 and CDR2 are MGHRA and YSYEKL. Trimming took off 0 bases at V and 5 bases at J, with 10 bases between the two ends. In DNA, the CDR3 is TGCGCCAGCAGCCAAGAACGGGAGTCGTATGGCTACACCTTC. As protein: CASSQERESYGYTF.

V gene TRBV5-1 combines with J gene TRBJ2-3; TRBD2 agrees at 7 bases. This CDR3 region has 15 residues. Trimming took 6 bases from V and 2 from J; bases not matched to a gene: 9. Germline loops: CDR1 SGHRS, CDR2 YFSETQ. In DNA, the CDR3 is TGCGCCAGCACCCTTCAACGGGGGGACACAGATACGCAGTATTTT. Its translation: CASTLQRGDTDTQYF.